This is a list of T cell receptor beta chains from one sample in a study of identical twins. TCRdb used MiXCR to reprocess the 5' RACE reads, holding one entry per CDR3 protein. Of 1.5 million or so distinct CDR3 sequences listed, 25% to 35% are singletons. Specimen: cord blood. The receptors shown here come from a newborn girl in good health. Each CDR3 is given with its conserved first and last residue. Fields, in order: J gene, V gene, clone size, D gene, CDR3 DNA, CDR3 protein. A D gene is named only where the DNA matches it firmly. Part of the rows lack a size; the others show once, few, many or a class for expanded clones.

TRBJ1-2,TRBV7-9,few,-,TGTGCCAGCAGCTTAGCGGAGGACAGTAACTATGGCTACACCTTC,CASSLAEDSNYGYTF
TRBJ2-4,TRBV7-9,-,-,TGTGCCAGCAGCCCTAGTGGCAAAAACATTCAGTACTTC,CASSPSGKNIQYF
TRBJ2-3,TRBV6-1,-,TRBD2,TGTGCCAGCAGTGAAGCGAGTTCCAGCGGGAGGACGCAGTATTTT,CASSEASSSGRTQYF
TRBJ2-1,TRBV20-1,once,TRBD2,TGCAGTGCGTGGACTAGCGGGTCGGGCTCCTACAATGAGCAGTTCTTC,CSAWTSGSGSYNEQFF
TRBJ1-1,TRBV6-4,-,-,TGTGCCAGCAGTGACCCCCAACAGGTCCCTCACTCACAGAACACTGAAGCTTTCTTT,CASSDPQQVPHSQNTEAFF
TRBJ2-7,TRBV7-2,once,-,TGTGCCAGCAGCCCTGGACGGGTTCGGTACGAGCAGTACTTC,CASSPGRVRYEQYF
TRBJ2-7,TRBV15,few,TRBD2,TGTGCCACCAGAGGCGGGGGGACGTACGAGCAGTACTTC,CATRGGGTYEQYF
TRBJ1-1,TRBV6-1,-,TRBD1,TGTGCCAGCAGTGAGACAGGGGGCGATGAAGCTTTCTTT,CASSETGGDEAFF
TRBJ1-6,TRBV6-5,-,-,TGTGCCAGCAGTTACGAAGGGCCGGTTATTTCACCCCTCCACTTT,CASSYEGPVISPLHF
TRBJ1-1,TRBV6-5,many,TRBD1,TGTGCCAGCAGTTACGGGACAGGGGGCACTGAAGCTTTCTTT,CASSYGTGGTEAFF
TRBJ2-1,TRBV12-3/TRBV12-4,-,TRBD1,TGTGCCAGCAGTTTCCCAGTAACACAGGGGGCAAGCTACAATGAGCAGTTCTTC,CASSFPVTQGASYNEQFF
TRBJ2-5,TRBV6-2/TRBV6-3,-,-,TGTGCCAGCAGTTACTCGAGCCCGTCAGGGTTCTTGTACAATGAGCAGTACTTC,CASSYSSPSGFLYNEQYF
TRBJ2-7,TRBV7-9,-,-,TGTGCCAGCACCCACCAAGACTACGAGCAGTACTTC,CASTHQDYEQYF
TRBJ2-1,TRBV20-1,-,-,TGCAGTGCTAGAGTTAGGACAAACTTCGATGAGCAGTTCTTC,CSARVRTNFDEQFF
TRBJ2-4,TRBV13,-,-,TGTGCCAGCAGCCCAGGACCAGGGGTCGCCTTAGCCAAAAACATTCAGTACTTC,CASSPGPGVALAKNIQYF
TRBJ2-1,TRBV3-1,-,TRBD1,TGTGCCAGCAGCGGCGACAGGGCCCTTTACAATGAGCAGTTCTTC,CASSGDRALYNEQFF
TRBJ1-2,TRBV29-1,-,TRBD1,TGCAGCGTTGAAGTCATCCCAGGGACAGCTATTAACTATGGCTACACCTTC,CSVEVIPGTAINYGYTF
TRBJ2-2,TRBV3-1,few,-,TGTGCCAGCCTTCATTTAAGAACCGGGGAGCTGTTTTTT,CASLHLRTGELFF
TRBJ2-2,TRBV4-1,few,TRBD2,TGCGCCAGCAGACGGACTAGCGGGGGCCCGAACACCGGGGAGCTGTTTTTT,CASRRTSGGPNTGELFF
TRBJ2-1,TRBV7-2,few,TRBD2,TGTGCCAGCAGCTTAGCTCCCGCGGGGGGGTACAATGAGCAGTTCTTC,CASSLAPAGGYNEQFF